One and the same sample provided the 14 T cell receptor beta chains below, sequenced in a study of cytomegalovirus exposure and HLA in healthy donors. 60 Vbeta and 13 Jbeta primers were used in PCR. Sequenced by immunoSEQ multiplex PCR; TCRdb stores in-frame clones only, minus some. The repertoire holds some 110,000 clones, with around 61% as singletons. Sample: PBMCs. All receptors derive from a woman in her 30s in good health and CMV-seronegative.

The chain couples TRBV15 to TRBJ2-2; TRBD2 agrees at 9 bases. Germline V gene lookup returns CDR1 LNHNV and CDR2 YYDKDF (reference sequence). The CDR3 has 17 residues. Trimming at V came to 5 bases and at J to 5 bases, leaving 12 bases not matched to a gene. The CDR3 reads CATSALRREGLTGELFF. CDR3 sequence (DNA): TGTGCCACCAGCGCCCTCCGGCGGGAGGGCCTAACCGGGGAGCTGTTTTTT.

The chain links TRBV7-8 to TRBJ2-7; maybe TRBD2 (7 bases). V was cut by 1 base and J by 2 bases, with 15 bases left in between. CDR1 and CDR2 from the germline V gene are SGHVS and FQNEAQ. This CDR3 is 16 amino acids long. In DNA, the CDR3 is TGTGCCAGCAGCTTAGGTCGGGGGGCGCGGACCTACGAGCAGTACTTC. Translation gives CASSLGRGARTYEQYF.

The rearrangement joins TRBV7-9 to TRBJ1-6, with D possibly TRBD1 on 5 matching bases. Germline V gives CDR1 SEHNR, CDR2 FQNEAQ (reference sequence). The ends were cut back, 4 bases at V and 10 bases at J, with 14 bases in the middle. This CDR3 has 14 residues. The CDR3 sequence: CASSSGTRGSPLHF. The CDR3 DNA is TGTGCCAGCAGCTCAGGGACGCGGGGCTCACCCCTCCACTTT.

This clone was seen a few times. This sequence joins TRBV4-2 and TRBJ2-5, with 9 bases that match TRBD1. CDR1 and CDR2 (germline): LGHNA, YNFKEQ. CDR3 length equals 17 residues. Losses at the gene ends were 2 bases for V and 5 bases for J; bases not matched to a gene: 12. The CDR3 loop reads CASSQITGTGSPETQYF. The CDR3 region has the DNA TGTGCCAGCAGCCAAATTACCGGGACAGGGAGTCCGGAGACCCAGTACTTC.

This clone has only one observation. In DNA, the CDR3 is TGTGCCAGCAGCTGGGGACAGAGTTACAATGAGCAGTTCTTC. Protein: CASSWGQSYNEQFF. The rearrangement joins TRBV5-8 to TRBJ2-1; 7 bases are shared with TRBD1. CDR1 and CDR2 from the germline V gene are SGHTS and YDEGEE. This CDR3 has 14 amino acids. Trimming at V came to 3 bases and at J to 4 bases, leaving 4 bases not matched to a gene.

The chain recombines TRBV9 with TRBJ2-1; a possible D gene is TRBD2 (6 bases). Germline V gene data show CDR1 as SGDLS and CDR2 as YYNGEE. With 0 bases removed from V and 15 bases from J, the gap between germline ends came to 16 bases. CDR3 length equals 13 residues. The CDR3 is CASSVDVGGTPFF. CDR3 nucleotides: TGTGCCAGCAGCGTAGACGTGGGCGGGACTCCGTTCTTC.

The V call is TRBV9, the J call TRBJ2-2; TRBD1 matches 7 bases. Germline lookup yields CDR1 SGDLS and CDR2 YYNGEE. V lost 4 bases to trimming and J lost 1 base; unmatched junction nucleotides: 4. The CDR3 spans 15 residues. The CDR3: CASSTRQGNTGELFF. DNA for the CDR3: TGTGCCAGCAGCACCAGACAGGGGAACACCGGGGAGCTGTTTTTT.

This clone was observed a few times. This sequence joins TRBV5-1 and TRBJ2-5; 10 bases agree with TRBD1. This CDR3 region has 16 residues. Germline V gene data show CDR1 as SGHRS and CDR2 as YFSETQ. V lost 4 bases to trimming and J lost 5 bases; unmatched junction nucleotides: 11. CDR3 nucleotide sequence: TGCGCCAGCAGCGGTGGTGGGACAGGGGTTGGGGAGACCCAGTACTTC. This sequence encodes CASSGGGTGVGETQYF.

This clone was detected only a few times. The V call is TRBV7-3, the J call TRBJ2-5, with TRBD2 matching over 12 bases. Trimming cost V 5 bases and J 5 bases; bases outside gene matches: 3. Germline V lookup: CDR1 SGHTA, CDR2 FQGTGA. The CDR3 sequence is 14 residues long. Here the CDR3 DNA reads TGTGCCAGCAGCCACGGACTAGCGGGGGAGACCCAGTACTTC. Translated: CASSHGLAGETQYF.

V usage is TRBV28 and J usage is TRBJ1-6, with 7 bases aligning to TRBD1. The germline V gene encodes CDR1 MDHEN and CDR2 SYDVKM. The CDR3 totals 15 residues. Unmatched junction bases numbered 8, after V lost 5 bases and J lost 7 bases. The CDR3 is CASSPSGQLNSPLHF. CDR3 nucleotide sequence: TGTGCCAGCAGTCCCTCGGGACAGTTAAATTCACCCCTCCACTTT.

V gene TRBV5-5 combines with J gene TRBJ2-7; TRBD2 matches 15 bases. This CDR3 spans 15 amino acids. CDR1 and CDR2 (germline): SGHKS, YYEKEE (reference sequence). J was trimmed by 6 bases and V by 4 bases; bases with no gene match: 5. In nucleotides, the CDR3 is TGTGCCAGCAGCGGACTAGCGGGAGGGGGTGTCGAGCAGTACTTC. This encodes CASSGLAGGGVEQYF.

The chain is built from TRBV6-1 and TRBJ1-2; the match to TRBD1 covers 7 bases. The junction had 9 bases not matched to a gene; V was cut back by 3 bases and J by 2 bases. CDR3 length: 16 amino acids. Germline V CDR1 and CDR2: MNHNS, SASEGT. For the CDR3, the DNA is TGTGCCAGCAGTGATGGGGGCAGGGGGACCAACTATGGCTACACCTTC. Its protein is CASSDGGRGTNYGYTF.

Comments on this clone: A much larger clone differs from this one at a single base, so this may be a read error. The rearrangement links TRBV7-9 to TRBJ2-7, with 13 bases that match TRBD2. CDR3 length equals 16 residues. The V gene end was trimmed by 5 bases and the J gene end by 6 bases; junction bases not matched to a gene: 10. The V gene's germline CDR1 is SEHNR and CDR2 FQNEAQ (reference sequence). CDR3 DNA: TGTGCCAGCAGCCCCGACGGGACTAGCGGGAATCGCGAGCAGTACTTC. The encoded protein is CASSPDGTSGNREQYF.

The CDR3 sequence: CSVDYFDRDYGYTF. CDR3 DNA sequence: TGCAGCGTTGATTACTTCGACAGGGACTATGGCTACACCTTC. The chain joins TRBV29-1 to TRBJ1-2; 7 nucleotides line up with TRBD1. V lost 3 bases and J lost 3; bases outside the gene matches: 7. Germline V gene lookup returns CDR1 SQVTM and CDR2 ANQGSEA. This CDR3 spans 14 amino acids.